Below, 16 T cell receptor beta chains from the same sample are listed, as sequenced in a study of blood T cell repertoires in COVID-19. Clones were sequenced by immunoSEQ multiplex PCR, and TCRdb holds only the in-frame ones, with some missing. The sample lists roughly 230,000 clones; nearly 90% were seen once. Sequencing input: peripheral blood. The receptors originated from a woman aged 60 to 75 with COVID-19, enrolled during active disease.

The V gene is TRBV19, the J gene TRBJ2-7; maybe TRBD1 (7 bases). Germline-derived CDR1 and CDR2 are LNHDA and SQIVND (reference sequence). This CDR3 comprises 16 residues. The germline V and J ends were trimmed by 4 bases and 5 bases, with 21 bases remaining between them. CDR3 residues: CASSKKMDRRDHEQYF. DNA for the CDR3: TGTGCCAGTAGTAAAAAGATGGACAGGAGGGACCACGAGCAGTACTTC.

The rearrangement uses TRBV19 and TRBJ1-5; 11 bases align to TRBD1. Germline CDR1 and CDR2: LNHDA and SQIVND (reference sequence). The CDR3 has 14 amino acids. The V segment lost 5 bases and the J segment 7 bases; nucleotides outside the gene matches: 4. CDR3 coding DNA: TGTGCCAGTAGTGGGACAGGGGGTTACCAGCCCCAGCATTTT. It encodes CASSGTGGYQPQHF.

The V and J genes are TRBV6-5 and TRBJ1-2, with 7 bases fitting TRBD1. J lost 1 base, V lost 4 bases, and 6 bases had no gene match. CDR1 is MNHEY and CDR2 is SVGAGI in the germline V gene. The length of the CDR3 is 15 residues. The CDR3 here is CASSSRDSLNYGYTF. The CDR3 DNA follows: TGTGCCAGCAGTTCCCGGGACAGCCTTAACTATGGCTACACCTTC.

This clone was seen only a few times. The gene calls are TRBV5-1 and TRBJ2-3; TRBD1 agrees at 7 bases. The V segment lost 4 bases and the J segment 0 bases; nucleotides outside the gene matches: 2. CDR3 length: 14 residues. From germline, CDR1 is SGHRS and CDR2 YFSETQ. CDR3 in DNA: TGCGCCAGCAGCCCGGGACAGAGCACAGATACGCAGTATTTT. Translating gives CASSPGQSTDTQYF.

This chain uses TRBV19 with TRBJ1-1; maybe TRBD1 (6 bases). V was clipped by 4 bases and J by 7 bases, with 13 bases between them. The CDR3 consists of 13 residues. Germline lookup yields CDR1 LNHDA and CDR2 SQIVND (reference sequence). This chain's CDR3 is CASSSRDTLEAFF. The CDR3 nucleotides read TGTGCCAGTAGTAGCCGGGACACGCTTGAAGCTTTCTTT.

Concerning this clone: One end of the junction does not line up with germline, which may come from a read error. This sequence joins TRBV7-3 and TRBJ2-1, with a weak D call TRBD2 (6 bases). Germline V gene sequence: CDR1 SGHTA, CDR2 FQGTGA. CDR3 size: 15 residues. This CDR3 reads CASSLPGVSFNEQFF. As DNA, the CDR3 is TGTGCCAGCAGCTTACCGGGGGTTTCCTTCAATGAGCAGTTCTTC.

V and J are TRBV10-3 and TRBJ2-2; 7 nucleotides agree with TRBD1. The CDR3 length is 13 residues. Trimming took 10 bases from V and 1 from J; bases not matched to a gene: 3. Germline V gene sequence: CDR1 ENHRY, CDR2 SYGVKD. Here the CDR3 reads CATRQGNTGELFF. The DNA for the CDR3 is TGTGCCACCAGACAGGGGAACACCGGGGAGCTGTTTTTT.

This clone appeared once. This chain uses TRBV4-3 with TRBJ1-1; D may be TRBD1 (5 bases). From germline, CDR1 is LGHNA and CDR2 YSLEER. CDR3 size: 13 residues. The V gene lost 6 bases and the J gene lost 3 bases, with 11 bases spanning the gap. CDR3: CASSLQADTEAFF. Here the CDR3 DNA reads TGCGCCAGCAGTTTACAGGCCGACACTGAAGCTTTCTTT.

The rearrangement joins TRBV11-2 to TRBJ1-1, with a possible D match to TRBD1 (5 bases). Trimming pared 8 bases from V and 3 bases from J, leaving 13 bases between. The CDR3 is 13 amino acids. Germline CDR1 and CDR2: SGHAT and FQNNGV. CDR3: CASALGVDTEAFF. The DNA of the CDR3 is TGTGCCAGCGCCCTAGGGGTTGACACTGAAGCTTTCTTT.

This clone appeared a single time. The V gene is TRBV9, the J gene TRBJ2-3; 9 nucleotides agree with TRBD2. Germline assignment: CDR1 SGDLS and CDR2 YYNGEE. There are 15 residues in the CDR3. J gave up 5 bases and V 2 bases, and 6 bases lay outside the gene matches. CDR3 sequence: CASSVGGGALDTQYF. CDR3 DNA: TGTGCCAGCAGCGTGGGCGGGGGGGCATTAGATACGCAGTATTTT.

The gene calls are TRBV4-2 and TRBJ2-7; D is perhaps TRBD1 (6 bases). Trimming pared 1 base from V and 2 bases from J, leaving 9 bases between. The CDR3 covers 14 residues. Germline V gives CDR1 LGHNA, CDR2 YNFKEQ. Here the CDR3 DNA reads TGTGCCAGCAGCCAAGTTGGGGGCACCTACGAGCAGTACTTC. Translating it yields CASSQVGGTYEQYF.

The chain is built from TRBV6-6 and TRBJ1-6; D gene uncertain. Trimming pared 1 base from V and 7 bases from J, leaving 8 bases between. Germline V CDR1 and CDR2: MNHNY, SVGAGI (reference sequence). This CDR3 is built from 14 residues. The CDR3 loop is CASSYFSPNSPLHF. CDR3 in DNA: TGTGCCAGCAGTTACTTTAGTCCCAATTCACCCCTCCACTTT.

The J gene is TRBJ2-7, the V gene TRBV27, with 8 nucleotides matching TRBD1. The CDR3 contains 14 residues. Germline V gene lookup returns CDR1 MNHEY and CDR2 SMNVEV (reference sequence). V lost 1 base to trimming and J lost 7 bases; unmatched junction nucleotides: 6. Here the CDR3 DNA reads TGTGCCAGCAGTTTATTCGGACAGGGAAGAGAGCAGTACTTC. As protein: CASSLFGQGREQYF.

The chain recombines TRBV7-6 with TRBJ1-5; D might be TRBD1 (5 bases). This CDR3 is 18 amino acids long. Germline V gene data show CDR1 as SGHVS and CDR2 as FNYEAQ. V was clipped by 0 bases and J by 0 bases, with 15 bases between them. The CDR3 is CASSLAARVAYSNQPQHF. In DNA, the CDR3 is TGTGCCAGCAGCTTAGCCGCCAGGGTCGCTTATAGCAATCAGCCCCAGCATTTT.

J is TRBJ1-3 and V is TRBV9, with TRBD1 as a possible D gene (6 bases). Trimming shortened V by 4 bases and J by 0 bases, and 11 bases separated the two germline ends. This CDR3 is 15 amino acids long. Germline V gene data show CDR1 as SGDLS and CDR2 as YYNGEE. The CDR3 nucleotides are TGTGCCAGCAGCCCCCAGGGGTTCTCTGGAAACACCATATATTTT. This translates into CASSPQGFSGNTIYF.

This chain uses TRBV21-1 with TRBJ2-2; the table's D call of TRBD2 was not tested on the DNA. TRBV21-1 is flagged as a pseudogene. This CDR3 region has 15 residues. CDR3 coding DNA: TGTGCCAGCAGCAACCCCCTAGAAGACACCGGGGAGCTGTTTTTT. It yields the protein CASSNPLEDTGELFF.